The present entry profiles one T cell receptor (beta chain) with its context. What it binds is unknown. These data come from a study of shared clonotypes between healthy human individuals. Overall study context: CD8 memory received one plate per donor, CD8 naive two, CD4 memory three and CD4 naive three. The study's findings and limits: About 5% of naive CD4 clonotypes were shared across four donors.

This CDR3 has 15 residues. Germline CDR1 reads MNHEY; CDR2 reads SMNVEV (reference sequence). Trimming cost V 2 bases and J 4 bases, with 14 bases left between them. Assay: immunoSEQ multiplex PCR; the TCRdb copy retains only in-frame clones and omits some. The sample carries some 2,100,000 clones, approximately 94% recorded once. Terminally differentiated effector memory CD45RA+ cells were excluded by CCR7 positive selection of CD45RO-negative cells. Donors included only healthy HIV-negative adults lacking recent acute infections or vaccinations. The chain links TRBV27 to TRBJ1-2, with D tentatively TRBD1 (5 bases). The sequenced sample was naive CD8+ T cells from PBMCs. The TCR comes from a man between 18 and 35 years old in good health. Some clones in this sample may be carry-over from other donors' samples. The DNA of the CDR3 is TGTGCCAGCAGTTTAGATAAAAGGGGCTTCTATGGCTACACCTTC. Encoded protein: CASSLDKRGFYGYTF.